This T cell receptor (beta chain) was recovered during a study of T cell repertoires in aging, cancer and after chemotherapy. This clonotype was detected only a few times. Rearranged V-D-J TRB sequences were amplified with a mixed TRB-A/B primer pool. TCRdb analysed the multiplex PCR reads with MiXCR anew, one entry per CDR3 protein. This sample has several thousand distinct CDR3 sequences, with approximately 53% found just once. CDR1 is DFQATT and CDR2 is SNEGSKA in the germline V gene (reference sequence). CDR3 length: 12 amino acids. V shed 3 bases and J 8 bases; nucleotides not matched to a gene: 5. TCR beta rearrangements were amplified from peripheral blood genomic DNA.

The source material was blood. The sequence derives from a human donor with a solid tumor. This chain uses TRBV20-1 with TRBJ1-1, with 8 bases that match TRBD1. CDR3 protein: CSASQGAQEAFF. CDR3 nucleotides: TGCAGTGCTAGTCAGGGGGCGCAGGAAGCTTTCTTT.